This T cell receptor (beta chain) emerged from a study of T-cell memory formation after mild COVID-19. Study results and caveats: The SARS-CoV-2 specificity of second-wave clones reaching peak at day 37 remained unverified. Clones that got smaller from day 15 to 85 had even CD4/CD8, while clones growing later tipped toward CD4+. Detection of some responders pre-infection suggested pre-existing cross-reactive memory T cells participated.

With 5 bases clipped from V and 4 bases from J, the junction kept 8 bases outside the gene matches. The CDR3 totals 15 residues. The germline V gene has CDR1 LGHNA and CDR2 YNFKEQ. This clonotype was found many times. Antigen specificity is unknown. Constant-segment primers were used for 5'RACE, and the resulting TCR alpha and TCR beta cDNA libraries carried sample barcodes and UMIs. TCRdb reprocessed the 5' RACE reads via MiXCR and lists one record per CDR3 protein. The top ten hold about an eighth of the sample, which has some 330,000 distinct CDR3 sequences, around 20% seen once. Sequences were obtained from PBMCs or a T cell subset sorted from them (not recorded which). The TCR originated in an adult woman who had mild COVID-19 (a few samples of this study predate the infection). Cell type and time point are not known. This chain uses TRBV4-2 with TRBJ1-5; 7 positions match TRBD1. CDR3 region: CASSGSGGGNQPQHF. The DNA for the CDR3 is TGTGCCAGCAGCGGGTCAGGGGGAGGTAATCAGCCCCAGCATTTT.